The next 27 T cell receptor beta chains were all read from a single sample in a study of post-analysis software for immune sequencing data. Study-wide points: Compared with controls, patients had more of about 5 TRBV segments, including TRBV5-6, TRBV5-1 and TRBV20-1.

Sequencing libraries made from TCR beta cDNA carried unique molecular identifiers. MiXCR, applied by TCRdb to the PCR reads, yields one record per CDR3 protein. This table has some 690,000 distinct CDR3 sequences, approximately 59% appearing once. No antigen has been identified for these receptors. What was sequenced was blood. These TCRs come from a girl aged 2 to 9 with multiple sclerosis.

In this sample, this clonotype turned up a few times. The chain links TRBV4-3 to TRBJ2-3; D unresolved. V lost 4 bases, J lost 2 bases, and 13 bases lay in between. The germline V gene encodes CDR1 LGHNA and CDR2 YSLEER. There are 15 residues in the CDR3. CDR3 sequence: CASSLTPTITDTQYF. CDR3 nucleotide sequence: TGCGCCAGCAGCCTTACCCCTACAATCACAGATACGCAGTATTTT.

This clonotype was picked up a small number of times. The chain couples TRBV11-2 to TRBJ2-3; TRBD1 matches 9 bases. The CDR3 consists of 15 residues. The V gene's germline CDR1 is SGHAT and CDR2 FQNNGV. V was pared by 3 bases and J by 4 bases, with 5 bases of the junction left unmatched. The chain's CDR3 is CASSFRDRAADTQYF. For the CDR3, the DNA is TGTGCCAGCAGCTTTCGGGACAGGGCCGCAGATACGCAGTATTTT.

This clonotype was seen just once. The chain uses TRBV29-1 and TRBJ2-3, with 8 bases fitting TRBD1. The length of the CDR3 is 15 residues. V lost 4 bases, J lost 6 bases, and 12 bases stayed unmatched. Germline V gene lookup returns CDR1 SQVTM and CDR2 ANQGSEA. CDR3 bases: TGCAGCGTTGTTGCCGGGACAGGAGGGGCGGATACGCAGTATTTT. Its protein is CSVVAGTGGADTQYF.

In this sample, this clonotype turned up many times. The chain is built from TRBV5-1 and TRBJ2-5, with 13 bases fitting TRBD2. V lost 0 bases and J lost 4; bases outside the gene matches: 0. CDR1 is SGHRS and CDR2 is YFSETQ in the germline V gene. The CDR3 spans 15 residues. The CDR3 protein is CASSLGLAGGETQYF. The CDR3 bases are TGCGCCAGCAGCTTGGGACTAGCGGGAGGAGAGACCCAGTACTTC. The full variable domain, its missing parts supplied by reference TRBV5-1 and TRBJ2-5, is KAGVTQTPRYLIKTRGQQVTLSCSPISGHRSVSWYQQTPGQGLQFLFEYFSETQRNKGNFPGRFSGRQFSNSRSEMNVSTLELGDSALYLCASSLGLAGGETQYFGPGTRLLVL.

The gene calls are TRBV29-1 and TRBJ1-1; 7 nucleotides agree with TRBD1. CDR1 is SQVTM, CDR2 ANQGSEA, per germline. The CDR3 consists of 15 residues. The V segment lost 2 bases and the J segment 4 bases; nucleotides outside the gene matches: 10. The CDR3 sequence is CSVEPSTGRGTEAFF. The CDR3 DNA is TGCAGCGTTGAACCCTCGACAGGGAGGGGCACTGAAGCTTTCTTT.

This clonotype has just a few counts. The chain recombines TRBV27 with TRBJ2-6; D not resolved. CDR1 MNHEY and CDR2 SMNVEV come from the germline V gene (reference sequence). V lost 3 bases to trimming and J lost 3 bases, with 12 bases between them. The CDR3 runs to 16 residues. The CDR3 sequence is CASSFLPRGGANVLTF. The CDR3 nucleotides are TGTGCCAGCAGTTTTCTACCCCGTGGTGGGGCCAACGTCCTGACTTTC.

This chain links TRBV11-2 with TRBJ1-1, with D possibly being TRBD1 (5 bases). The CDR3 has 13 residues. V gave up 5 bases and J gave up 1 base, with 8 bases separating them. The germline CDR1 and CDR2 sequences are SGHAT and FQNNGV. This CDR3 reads CASSTQENTEAFF. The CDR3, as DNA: TGTGCCAGCAGCACACAGGAGAACACTGAAGCTTTCTTT. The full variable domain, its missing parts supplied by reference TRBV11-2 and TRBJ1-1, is EAGVAQSPRYKIIEKRQSVAFWCNPISGHATLYWYQQILGQGPKLLIQFQNNGVVDDSQLPKDRFSAERLKGVDSTLKIQPAKLEDSAVYLCASSTQENTEAFFGQGTRLTVV.

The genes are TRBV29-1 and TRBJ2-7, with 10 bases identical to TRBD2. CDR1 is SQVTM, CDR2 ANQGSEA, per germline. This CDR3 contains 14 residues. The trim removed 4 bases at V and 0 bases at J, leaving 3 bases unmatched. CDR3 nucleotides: TGCAGCGTTGTGGGACTAGCGAGCTCCTACGAGCAGTACTTC. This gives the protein CSVVGLASSYEQYF.

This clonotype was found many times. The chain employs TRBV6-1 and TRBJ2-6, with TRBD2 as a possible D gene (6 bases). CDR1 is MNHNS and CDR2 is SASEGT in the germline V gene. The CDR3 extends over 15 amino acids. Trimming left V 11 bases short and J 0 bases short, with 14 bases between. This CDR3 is CAGSKGGSGANVLTF. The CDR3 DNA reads TGTGCCGGCTCGAAGGGAGGCTCTGGGGCCAACGTCCTGACTTTC.

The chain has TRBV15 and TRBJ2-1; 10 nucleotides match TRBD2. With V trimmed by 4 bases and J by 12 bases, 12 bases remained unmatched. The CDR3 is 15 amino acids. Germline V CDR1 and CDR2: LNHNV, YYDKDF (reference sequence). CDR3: CATSTQRGGLVGQFF. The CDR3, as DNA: TGTGCCACCAGCACCCAGCGGGGGGGCCTGGTCGGGCAGTTCTTC.

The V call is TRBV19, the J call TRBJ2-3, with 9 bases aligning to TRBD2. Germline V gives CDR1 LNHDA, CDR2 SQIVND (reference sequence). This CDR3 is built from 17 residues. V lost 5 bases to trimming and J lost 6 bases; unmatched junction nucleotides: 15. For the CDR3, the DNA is TGTGCCAGTAGTGATTTAGTAGGGACTAGCATATCTGATACGCAGTATTTT. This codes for CASSDLVGTSISDTQYF.

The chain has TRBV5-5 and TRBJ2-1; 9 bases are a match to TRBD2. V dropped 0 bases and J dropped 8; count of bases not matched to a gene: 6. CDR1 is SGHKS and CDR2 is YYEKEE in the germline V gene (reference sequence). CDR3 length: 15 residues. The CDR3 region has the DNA TGTGCCAGCAGCTTGGCCGGCGGGAGGGCCTATGAGCAGTTCTTC. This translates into CASSLAGGRAYEQFF.

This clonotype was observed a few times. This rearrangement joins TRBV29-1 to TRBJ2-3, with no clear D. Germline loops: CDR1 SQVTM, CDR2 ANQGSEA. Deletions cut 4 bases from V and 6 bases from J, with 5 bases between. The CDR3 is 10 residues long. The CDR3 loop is CSVGSDTQYF. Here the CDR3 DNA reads TGCAGCGTTGGGTCGGATACGCAGTATTTT.

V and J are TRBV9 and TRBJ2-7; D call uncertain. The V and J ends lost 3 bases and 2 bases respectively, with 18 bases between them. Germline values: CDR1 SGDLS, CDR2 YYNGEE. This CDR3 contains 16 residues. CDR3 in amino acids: CASSEARVTEAYEQYF. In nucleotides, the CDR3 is TGTGCCAGCAGCGAGGCCCGGGTTACGGAAGCCTACGAGCAGTACTTC.

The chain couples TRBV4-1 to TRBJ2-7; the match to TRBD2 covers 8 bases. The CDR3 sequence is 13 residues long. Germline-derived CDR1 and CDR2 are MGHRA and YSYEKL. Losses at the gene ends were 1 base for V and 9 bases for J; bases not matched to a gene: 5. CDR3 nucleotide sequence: TGCGCCAGCAGCCAAGGTATCCTAGCGGGGCAGTACTTC. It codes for CASSQGILAGQYF.

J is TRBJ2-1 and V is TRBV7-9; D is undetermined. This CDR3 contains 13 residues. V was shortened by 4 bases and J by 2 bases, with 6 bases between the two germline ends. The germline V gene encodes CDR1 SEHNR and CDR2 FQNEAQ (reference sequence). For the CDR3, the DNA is TGTGCCAGCAGCTCGATCGCCTACAATGAGCAGTTCTTC. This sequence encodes CASSSIAYNEQFF.

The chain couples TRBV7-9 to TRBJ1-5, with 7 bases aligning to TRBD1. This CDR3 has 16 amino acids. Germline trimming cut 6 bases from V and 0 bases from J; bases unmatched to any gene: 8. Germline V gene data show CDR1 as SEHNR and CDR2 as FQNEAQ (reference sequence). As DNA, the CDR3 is TGTGCCAGCAGTCCAGGGGGACAGACTAGCAATCAGCCCCAGCATTTT. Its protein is CASSPGGQTSNQPQHF.

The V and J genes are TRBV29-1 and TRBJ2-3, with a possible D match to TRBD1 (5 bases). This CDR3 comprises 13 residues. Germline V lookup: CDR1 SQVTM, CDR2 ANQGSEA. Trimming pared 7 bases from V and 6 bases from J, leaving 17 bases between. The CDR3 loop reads CSALTDSRDTQYF. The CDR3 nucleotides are TGCAGCGCATTAACCGACAGTCGTGATACGCAGTATTTT.

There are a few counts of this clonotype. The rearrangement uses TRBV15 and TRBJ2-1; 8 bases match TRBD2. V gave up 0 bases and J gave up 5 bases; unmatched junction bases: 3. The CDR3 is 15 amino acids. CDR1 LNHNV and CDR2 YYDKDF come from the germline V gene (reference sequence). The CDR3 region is CATSRESGGNNEQFF. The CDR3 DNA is TGTGCCACCAGCAGAGAATCGGGAGGGAACAATGAGCAGTTCTTC.

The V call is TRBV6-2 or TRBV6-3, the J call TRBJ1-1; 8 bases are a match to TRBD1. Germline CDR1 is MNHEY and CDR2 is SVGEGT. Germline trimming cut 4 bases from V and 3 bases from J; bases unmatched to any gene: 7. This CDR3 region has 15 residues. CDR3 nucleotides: TGTGCCAGCAGTTGGGACCCGACAGGGGACACTGAAGCTTTCTTT. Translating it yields CASSWDPTGDTEAFF.

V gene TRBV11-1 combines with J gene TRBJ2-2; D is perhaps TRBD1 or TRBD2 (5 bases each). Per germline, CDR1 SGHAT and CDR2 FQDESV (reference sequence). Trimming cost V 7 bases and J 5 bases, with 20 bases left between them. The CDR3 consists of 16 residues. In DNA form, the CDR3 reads TGTGCCAGCACCCTAGCAGGGATGAGAGAGACCGGGGAGCTGTTTTTT. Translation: CASTLAGMRETGELFF. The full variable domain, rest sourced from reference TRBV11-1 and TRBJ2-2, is EAEVAQSPRYKITEKSQAVAFWCDPISGHATLYWYRQILGQGPELLVQFQDESVVDDSQLPKDRFSAERLKGVDSTLKIQPAELGDSAMYLCASTLAGMRETGELFFGEGSRLTVL.

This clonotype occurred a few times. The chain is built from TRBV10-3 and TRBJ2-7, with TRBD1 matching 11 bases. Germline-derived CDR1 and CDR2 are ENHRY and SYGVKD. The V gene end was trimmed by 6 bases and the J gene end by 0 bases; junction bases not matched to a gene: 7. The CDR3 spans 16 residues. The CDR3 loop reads CAISLGQGERSYEQYF. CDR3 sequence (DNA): TGTGCCATCAGCCTGGGACAGGGGGAACGCTCCTACGAGCAGTACTTC.

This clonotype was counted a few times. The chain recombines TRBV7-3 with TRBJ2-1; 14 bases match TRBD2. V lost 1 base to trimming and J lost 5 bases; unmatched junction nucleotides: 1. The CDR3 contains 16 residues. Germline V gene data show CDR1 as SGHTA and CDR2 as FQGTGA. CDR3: CASSLMGLAGDNEQFF. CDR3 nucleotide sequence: TGTGCCAGCAGCTTAATGGGACTAGCGGGAGACAATGAGCAGTTCTTC. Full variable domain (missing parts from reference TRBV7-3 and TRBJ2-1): GAGVSQTPSNKVTEKGKYVELRCDPISGHTALYWYRQSLGQGPEFLIYFQGTGAADDSGLPNDRFFAVRPEGSVSTLKIQRTERGDSAVYLCASSLMGLAGDNEQFFGPGTRLTVL.

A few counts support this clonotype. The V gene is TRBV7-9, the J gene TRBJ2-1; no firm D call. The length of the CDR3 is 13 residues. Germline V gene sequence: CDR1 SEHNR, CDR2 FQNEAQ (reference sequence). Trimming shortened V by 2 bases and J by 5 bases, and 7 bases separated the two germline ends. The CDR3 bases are TGTGCCAGCAGCTTACTGGAAGACAATGAGCAGTTCTTC. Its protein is CASSLLEDNEQFF.

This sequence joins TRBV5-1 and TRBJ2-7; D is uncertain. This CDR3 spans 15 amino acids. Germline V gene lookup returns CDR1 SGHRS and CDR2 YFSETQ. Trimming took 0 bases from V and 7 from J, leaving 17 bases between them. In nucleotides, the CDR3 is TGCGCCAGCAGCTTGGGCCCGGCCTCCTACAATGAGCAGTACTTC. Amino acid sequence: CASSLGPASYNEQYF.

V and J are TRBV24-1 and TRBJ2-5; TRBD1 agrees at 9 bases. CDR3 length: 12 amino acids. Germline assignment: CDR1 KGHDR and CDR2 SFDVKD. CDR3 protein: CATKDRGGTQYF. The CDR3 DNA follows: TGTGCTACGAAGGACAGGGGTGGGACCCAGTACTTC.

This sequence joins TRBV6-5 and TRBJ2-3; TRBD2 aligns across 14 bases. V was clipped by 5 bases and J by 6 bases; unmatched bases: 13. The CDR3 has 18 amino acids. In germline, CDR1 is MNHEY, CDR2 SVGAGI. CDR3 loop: CASSHLSGLAGVGDTQYF. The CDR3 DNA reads TGTGCCAGCAGTCACCTCTCGGGACTAGCGGGAGTAGGGGATACGCAGTATTTT.